This T cell receptor beta chain was documented in a study of T cell changes during pregnancy in multiple sclerosis. The V end lost 0 bases, the J end lost 2 bases, and 13 bases lay between the germline ends. The CDR3 has 17 residues. The V gene's germline CDR1 is LGHNA and CDR2 YSLEER. This clone occurred once. Sequenced by immunoSEQ multiplex PCR; TCRdb stores in-frame clones only, minus some. The repertoire consists of 35,000 to 45,000 clones, with nearly 90% occurring once and the leading ten covering 0.75% to 1%. V and J are TRBV4-3 and TRBJ2-2; D might be TRBD1 (6 bases). This sequence originates from a female donor with multiple sclerosis, enrolled in a pregnancy study. Material: CD4+ T cells from peripheral blood mononuclear cells, obtained after pregnancy. The CDR3 sequence: CASSQDPPQGNTGELFF. DNA for the CDR3: TGCGCCAGCAGCCAAGATCCCCCACAGGGCAACACCGGGGAGCTGTTTTTT.